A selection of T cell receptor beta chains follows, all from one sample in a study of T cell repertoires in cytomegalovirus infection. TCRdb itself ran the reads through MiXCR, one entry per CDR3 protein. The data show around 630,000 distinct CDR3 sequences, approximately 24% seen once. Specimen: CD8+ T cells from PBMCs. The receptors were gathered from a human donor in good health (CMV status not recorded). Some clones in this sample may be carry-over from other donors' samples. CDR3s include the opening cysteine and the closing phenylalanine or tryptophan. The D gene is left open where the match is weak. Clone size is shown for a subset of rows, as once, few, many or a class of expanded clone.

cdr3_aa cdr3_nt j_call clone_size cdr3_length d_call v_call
CASSPGLAGPKAKQETQYF TGTGCCAGCAGCCCCGGACTAGCGGGGCCAAAGGCCAAACAAGAGACCCAGTACTTC TRBJ2-5 many 19 TRBD2 TRBV5-4
CASSQDPGGTTIGDTEAFF TGCGCCAGCAGCCAAGATCCGGGGGGAACTACGATCGGCGACACTGAAGCTTTCTTT TRBJ1-1 few 19 - TRBV4-1
CASSGGGNGQPQHF TGTGCCAGTTCGGGGGGCGGGAATGGTCAGCCCCAGCATTTT TRBJ1-5 - 14 - TRBV6-6
CASSSGPTGEQYF TGTGCCAGCAGCTCGGGCCCCACGGGGGAGCAGTACTTC TRBJ2-7 few 13 - TRBV7-9
CASSLWGRGSNYGYTF TGTGCCAGCAGCTTATGGGGCAGGGGGTCTAACTATGGCTACACCTTC TRBJ1-2 few 16 TRBD1 TRBV11-2
CASRATGGDGETQYF TGTGCCAGCAGGGCAACAGGGGGCGATGGGGAGACCCAGTACTTC TRBJ2-5 few 15 TRBD1 TRBV6-5
CASSHNRDNNQPQHF TGTGCCAGCAGTCATAATAGGGACAATAATCAGCCCCAGCATTTT TRBJ1-5 many 15 - TRBV7-8
CASTLGDRGFYEQFF TGTGCCAGTACCCTAGGCGACAGGGGGTTTTATGAGCAGTTCTTC TRBJ2-1 - 15 TRBD1 TRBV19
CASNRTLGHGYTF TGTGCCAGCAACCGGACGCTAGGACATGGCTACACCTTC TRBJ1-2 - 13 - TRBV28
CASGPVSTDTQYF TGTGCCAGCGGACCGGTTAGCACAGATACGCAGTATTTT TRBJ2-3 - 13 - TRBV25-1
CASSYRQVGYQETQYF TGTGCCAGCAGTTACCGGCAGGTGGGGTACCAAGAGACCCAGTACTTC TRBJ2-5 - 16 - TRBV6-5
CSARSRAPTDTQYF TGCAGTGCTCGGTCGAGGGCCCCCACAGATACGCAGTATTTT TRBJ2-3 - 14 - TRBV20-1
CASSRQSDRTEAFF TGTGCCAGCAGCCGACAGTCAGACAGAACTGAAGCTTTCTTT TRBJ1-1 once 14 - TRBV7-6
CATGQGAPNEQFF TGTGCGACGGGACAGGGGGCTCCAAATGAGCAGTTCTTC TRBJ2-1 few 13 TRBD1 TRBV19
CASSEPGQTSGYTF TGTGCCAGCAGTGAACCGGGACAGACTAGTGGCTACACCTTC TRBJ1-2 few 14 TRBD1 TRBV2
CSAFEGNEQFF TGCAGTGCCTTCGAGGGCAATGAGCAGTTCTTC TRBJ2-1 - 11 - TRBV20-1